A single sample is the source of the 10 T cell receptor beta chains below, sequenced in a study of blood T cell repertoires in COVID-19. The assay was immunoSEQ multiplex PCR, and TCRdb's table has in-frame clones only and misses some. Of approximately 270,000 clones in the sample, 80% to 90% were seen once. The source material was peripheral blood. These receptors came from a woman aged 65 to 85 with acute or convalescent COVID-19.

This clone appeared once. This chain connects TRBV7-8 to TRBJ1-1; D not certain. The CDR3 is made up of 12 amino acids. Germline values: CDR1 SGHVS, CDR2 FQNEAQ. V was trimmed by 3 bases and J by 4 bases, leaving 6 bases between them. For the CDR3, the DNA is TGTGCCAGCAGCTTTTTCTCCACTGAAGCTTTCTTT. Translation: CASSFFSTEAFF.

V gene TRBV27 combines with J gene TRBJ2-1, with 8 bases matching TRBD1. The CDR3 has 14 amino acids. V lost 5 bases, J lost 6 bases, and 6 bases stayed unmatched. Germline V gene data show CDR1 as MNHEY and CDR2 as SMNVEV (reference sequence). DNA of the CDR3: TGTGCCAGCAGTCAGGGGGCCGGGGGCAATGAGCAGTTCTTC. Amino acid sequence: CASSQGAGGNEQFF.

The chain has TRBV5-1 and TRBJ2-7; 9 bases agree with TRBD1. CDR1 is SGHRS and CDR2 is YFSETQ in the germline V gene. There are 15 residues in the CDR3. Trimming at V came to 7 bases and at J to 3 bases, leaving 11 bases not matched to a gene. In DNA form, the CDR3 reads TGCGCCAGCCGCAATCTATACAGGGGGCACTACGAGCAGTACTTC. The encoded protein is CASRNLYRGHYEQYF.

The gene calls are TRBV11-2 and TRBJ2-3; 9 bases fit TRBD2. The CDR3 contains 17 residues. Germline V gives CDR1 SGHAT, CDR2 FQNNGV. J was trimmed by 0 bases and V by 4 bases; bases with no gene match: 8. CDR3 nucleotides: TGTGCCAGCAGCTCCGGGGGCGGGGGGGCTAGCACAGATACGCAGTATTTT. Its translation is CASSSGGGGASTDTQYF.

The chain links TRBV7-2 to TRBJ2-2, with TRBD2 identical over 8 bases. Germline CDR1 and CDR2: SGHTA and FQGNSA. The V gene end was trimmed by 5 bases and the J gene end by 3 bases; junction bases not matched to a gene: 8. This CDR3 is built from 16 residues. As DNA, the CDR3 is TGTGCCAGCAGCCGCGCAGCGGGGGCGGACACCGGGGAGCTGTTTTTT. Amino acids: CASSRAAGADTGELFF.

This clone occurred once. The rearrangement uses TRBV2 and TRBJ2-1, with TRBD2 identical over 7 bases. This CDR3 contains 14 residues. Losses at the gene ends were 7 bases for V and 8 bases for J; bases not matched to a gene: 11. Looked up from germline, CDR1 is SNHLY and CDR2 is FYNNEI. The CDR3 coding sequence is TGTGCCAGCAAGACTAGCCTCCGGGGAGATGAGCAGTTCTTC. Translated, it gives CASKTSLRGDEQFF.

The J gene is TRBJ2-2, the V gene TRBV5-1, with TRBD1 matching 8 bases. V lost 0 bases and J lost 9; bases outside the gene matches: 4. The V gene's germline CDR1 is SGHRS and CDR2 YFSETQ. The CDR3 contains 14 residues. This CDR3 reads CASSLGQGNRELFF. CDR3 DNA: TGCGCCAGCAGCTTGGGACAGGGGAACCGGGAGCTGTTTTTT.

The rearrangement uses TRBV5-1 and TRBJ1-1, with 9 nucleotides matching TRBD1. In germline, CDR1 is SGHRS, CDR2 YFSETQ. CDR3 length: 16 amino acids. With V trimmed by 0 bases and J by 6 bases, 9 bases remained unmatched. The CDR3 spells CASSLVGTGYNAEAFF. CDR3 sequence (DNA): TGCGCCAGCAGCTTGGTTGGGACAGGGTATAACGCTGAAGCTTTCTTT.

The rearrangement joins TRBV9 to TRBJ2-1; TRBD2 aligns across 10 bases. Germline CDR1 reads SGDLS; CDR2 reads YYNGEE. V shed 6 bases and J 4 bases; nucleotides not matched to a gene: 4. CDR3 length: 14 residues. CDR3 sequence: CASNERGGYNEQFF. As DNA, the CDR3 is TGTGCCAGCAACGAGCGGGGGGGATACAATGAGCAGTTCTTC.

This clone is a singleton in its sample. The chain recombines TRBV3-1 (or the pseudogene TRBV3-2) with TRBJ1-4; 8 bases line up with TRBD1. The germline V gene encodes CDR1 LGHDT and CDR2 YNNKEL (reference sequence). V shed 2 bases and J 0 bases; nucleotides not matched to a gene: 5. The CDR3 totals 17 residues. CDR3 nucleotides: TGTGCCAGCAGCCAAAGACAGGGGCCGGCAACTAATGAAAAACTGTTTTTT. Translation gives CASSQRQGPATNEKLFF.